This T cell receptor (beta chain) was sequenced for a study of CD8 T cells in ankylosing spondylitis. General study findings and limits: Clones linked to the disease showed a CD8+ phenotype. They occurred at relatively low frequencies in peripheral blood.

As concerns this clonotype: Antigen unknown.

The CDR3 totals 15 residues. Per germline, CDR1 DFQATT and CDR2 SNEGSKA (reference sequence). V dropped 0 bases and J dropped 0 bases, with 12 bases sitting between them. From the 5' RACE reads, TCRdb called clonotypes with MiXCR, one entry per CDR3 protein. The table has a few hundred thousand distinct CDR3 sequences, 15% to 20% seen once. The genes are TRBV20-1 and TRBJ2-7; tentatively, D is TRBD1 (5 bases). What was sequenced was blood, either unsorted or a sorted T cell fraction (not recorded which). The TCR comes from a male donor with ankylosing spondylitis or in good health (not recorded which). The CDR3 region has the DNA TGCAGTGCTAGAGATCTCCGACAGAGCTCCTACGAGCAGTACTTC. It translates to CSARDLRQSSYEQYF.